Described below is a single T cell receptor (beta chain) sequence and its context. Its antigen is still unknown. The PCR used 60 Vbeta and 13 Jbeta primers. In the authors' workflow: The count from a later analysis was 60 million to 85 million unique TCR beta chains, some 11 million of them shared. Method: immunoSEQ multiplex PCR; TCRdb's copy keeps in-frame clones and lacks some. Clonal size and the V and J genes are those of that table, whereas D and trimming came from the DNA. The repertoire includes around 180,000 clones, approximately 80% of them detected once, and approximately 2.3% sits in the top ten. Trimming shortened V by 2 bases and J by 6 bases, and 8 bases separated the two germline ends. The CDR3 has 11 residues. The germline V gene has CDR1 DFQATT and CDR2 SNEGSKA (reference sequence). The source of the sample is a study of cytomegalovirus exposure and HLA in healthy donors. Study-wide points: Follow-up analysis seemed to connect common viral pathogens with several of the most significant clusters identified.

The sequencing input was PBMCs. The sequence derives from a male donor in good health and CMV-seronegative. V and J are TRBV20-1 and TRBJ2-7; D remains ambiguous. In DNA, the CDR3 is TGCAGTGCTAGACAGAATCGCGAGCAGTACTTC. This encodes CSARQNREQYF.